This T cell receptor (beta chain) was obtained from a study of T cell changes during pregnancy in multiple sclerosis. Measured with immunoSEQ multiplex PCR; TCRdb has only the in-frame clones, and not every one. Of 15,000 to 20,000 clones detected, approximately 88% appear once; the ten largest clones hold roughly 5%. Germline lookup yields CDR1 SGHTS and CDR2 YDEGEE. There are 14 residues in the CDR3. V dropped 4 bases and J dropped 4 bases, with 15 bases sitting between them. The specimen was CD8+ T cells from peripheral blood mononuclear cells, collected after pregnancy. This chain connects TRBV5-8 to TRBJ2-7, with D possibly TRBD1 on 5 matching bases. This clonotype was obtained from a female donor in good health, enrolled as a control in a pregnancy study. CDR3 residues: CASSPRQRIYEQYF. As DNA, the CDR3 is TGTGCCAGCAGCCCTCGACAGAGAATTTACGAGCAGTACTTC.